This T cell receptor (beta chain) was documented in a study of Tregs in tolerant kidney transplant recipients. Of note for this clone: Its antigen is not known.

Germline V CDR1 and CDR2: MDHEN, SYDVKM. The CDR3 runs to 14 residues. Trimming at V came to 6 bases and at J to 6 bases, leaving 6 bases not matched to a gene. General study points: Expanding Tregs on activated donor B cells appeared to best identify donor-specific TCRbeta clones. For some patients, primers changed over time, blocking nucleotide-level comparison.

Assay used: immunoSEQ multiplex PCR; TCRdb lists only in-frame clones, some missing. The table has about 64,000 clones, less than 98% seen once. The sequence came from a human donor who received a combined kidney and bone marrow transplant. The source was Tregs from blood, collected before the transplant. The gene calls are TRBV28 and TRBJ2-2; 8 bases line up with TRBD2. The CDR3 region is CASSPGGRAGELFF. The DNA for the CDR3 is TGTGCCAGCAGCCCGGGGGGGCGAGCCGGGGAGCTGTTTTTT.